This TCR beta chain was observed in a study of post-analysis software for immune sequencing data. General observations from the study: When patients were compared with controls, about 5 TRBV segments were more frequent, TRBV5-6, TRBV5-1 and TRBV20-1 among them.

Sequencing libraries made from TCR beta cDNA carried unique molecular identifiers. TCRdb re-derived calls from the PCR reads in MiXCR, one entry per CDR3 protein. The sample contains about 760,000 distinct CDR3 sequences, about 32% of which appear only once. This clonotype was detected only a few times. Its specificity is unknown. The CDR3 spans 17 residues. The V gene lost 8 bases and the J gene lost 0 bases, with 17 bases spanning the gap. Germline CDR1 and CDR2: SEHNR and FQNEAQ (reference sequence). This TCR was sampled from a girl between 5 and 17 years old with multiple sclerosis. V is TRBV7-9 and J is TRBJ2-6; D is perhaps TRBD1 (5 bases). The material sequenced was blood. In DNA form, the CDR3 reads TGTGCCAGCCTCTTGGGGCGACGTAGCTCTGGGGCCAACGTCCTGACTTTC. Translation: CASLLGRRSSGANVLTF.